The 10 T cell receptor beta chains given below trace back to one sample, sequenced in a study of blood T cells in healthy people across ages. Primers used in a second PCR of about 6 to 11 cycles were a sample-barcoded 5' primer and a J-beta primer mix. Each CDR3 protein is one row after TCRdb ran MiXCR on the 5' RACE reads. This repertoire shows about 930,000 distinct CDR3 sequences, almost 30% found once; its top ten account for roughly 10%. These data were also filed under a second study, of T cells of mothers and their children.

The sample was blood. The receptors were gathered from a woman aged 40 to 49 in good health.

Note on this clonotype: Relative to the germline gene, one junction end is altered; a read error may explain this. The DNA for the CDR3 is TGTGCCAGCAGCTTAGGCCTCGGGACTGCTGAGACCCAGTACTTC. Its protein is CASSLGLGTAETQYF. The chain combines TRBV12-3 or TRBV12-4 with TRBJ2-5; a weak D match, TRBD2 (6 bases). CDR3 size: 15 residues.

Comments on this clonotype: This sequence may be a read error, since a much larger clone differs from it by one base. The rearrangement uses TRBV4-2 and TRBJ1-2, with D unresolved. CDR3 length equals 16 residues. Germline assignment: CDR1 LGHNA and CDR2 YNFKEQ. CDR3 nucleotide sequence: TGTGCCAGCAGCCAAGACCTCGGTGAGATTGACTATGGCTGCACCTTC. Residues: CASSQDLGEIDYGCTF.

The CDR3 coding sequence is TGTGCCAGCAGTTTAGGGGAGCGGTTAACCGGGGAGCTGTTTTTT. It yields the protein CASSLGERLTGELFF. V usage is TRBV12-3 or TRBV12-4 and J usage is TRBJ2-2; possibly TRBD2 for D (5 bases). This CDR3 has 15 residues. The V gene lost 1 base and the J gene lost 5 bases, with 11 bases spanning the gap.

This clonotype was observed many times. The chain combines TRBV4-3 with TRBJ2-5; 12 nucleotides agree with TRBD2. V dropped 3 bases and J dropped 0; count of bases not matched to a gene: 5. This CDR3 contains 17 residues. CDR1 is LGHNA and CDR2 is YSLEER in the germline V gene. The CDR3 nucleotides read TGCGCCAGCAGCCAGGGGACTAGCGGGCTGTACCAAGAGACCCAGTACTTC. It specifies CASSQGTSGLYQETQYF.

Points on this clonotype: The conserved final phenylalanine or tryptophan is absent from the CDR3, which likely points to a read error. The rearrangement links TRBV20-1 to TRBJ1-6; the D gene is possibly TRBD1 (5 bases). CDR1 and CDR2 from the germline V gene are DFQATT and SNEGSKA (reference sequence). The CDR3 is 15 residues long. The V end was cut by 0 bases, the J end by 8 bases, with 14 bases between. As DNA, the CDR3 is TGCAGTGCTAGAGACCGCCCGGGGCTGGATTCACCCCTCCACTTG. Amino acid sequence: CSARDRPGLDSPLHL.

The chain employs TRBV2 and TRBJ2-5; D remains unclear. The germline V gene encodes CDR1 SNHLY and CDR2 FYNNEI. V dropped 1 base and J dropped 7 bases, with 16 bases sitting between them. This CDR3 has 15 residues. Written as DNA, the CDR3 is TGTGCCAGCAGTGAAGTATCCCCAAATGTTGGGACCCAGTACTTC. Its protein product is CASSEVSPNVGTQYF.

The genes are TRBV9 and TRBJ1-2; D is unclear. Germline-derived CDR1 and CDR2 are SGDLS and YYNGEE. This CDR3 region has 16 residues. Trimming took off 1 base at V and 5 bases at J, with 18 bases between the two ends. CDR3 in amino acids: CASSVSADQPAYGYTF. The DNA for the CDR3 is TGTGCCAGCAGCGTATCAGCCGACCAACCCGCATATGGCTACACCTTC.

This clonotype came up once. The chain joins TRBV4-1 to TRBJ2-4, with 8 bases matching TRBD1. The tail of the sequence fits TRBJ2-7 better, so the J call may be wrong. CDR3 size: 15 residues. Germline V gene data show CDR1 as MGHRA and CDR2 as YSYEKL. In DNA, the CDR3 is TGCGCCAGCAGCCAGCCGACAGGGGCTAGTTACGAGCAGTACTTC. Translated: CASSQPTGASYEQYF.

J is TRBJ1-5 and V is TRBV20-1, with TRBD1 as a possible D gene (5 bases). Germline CDR1 DFQATT, CDR2 SNEGSKA (reference sequence). The CDR3 is 15 residues long. V lost 5 bases to trimming and J lost 4 bases, with 18 bases between them. The CDR3 region is CSASWSWGYNQPQHF. The CDR3 DNA sequence: TGCAGTGCTTCGTGGTCATGGGGGTATAATCAGCCCCAGCATTTT.

This clonotype was detected only a few times. This chain joins TRBV7-9 and TRBJ2-1; D may be TRBD1 (6 bases). Trimming removed 1 base at V and 1 base at J, with 14 bases between. Germline CDR1 reads SEHNR; CDR2 reads FQNEAQ (reference sequence). The CDR3 is made up of 17 amino acids. CDR3 DNA: TGTGCCAGCAGCTTAGGGGTTGGGGGCCATTCCTACAATGAGCAGTTCTTC. Amino acid sequence: CASSLGVGGHSYNEQFF.